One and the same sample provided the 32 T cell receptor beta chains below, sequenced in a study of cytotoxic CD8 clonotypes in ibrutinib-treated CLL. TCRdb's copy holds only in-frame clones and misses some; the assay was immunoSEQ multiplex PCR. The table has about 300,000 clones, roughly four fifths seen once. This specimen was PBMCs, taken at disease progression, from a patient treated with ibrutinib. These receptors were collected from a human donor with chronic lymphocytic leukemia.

The CDR3 DNA sequence: TGTGCCAGCAGCTCGGGGGGGGCAGAAAACTATGGCTACACCTTC. Encoded protein: CASSSGGAENYGYTF. The gene calls are TRBV7-8 and TRBJ1-2; D possibly corresponds to TRBD1 (6 bases). This CDR3 spans 15 amino acids. Germline V CDR1 and CDR2: SGHVS, FQNEAQ. V lost 4 bases, J lost 2 bases, and 14 bases lay in between.

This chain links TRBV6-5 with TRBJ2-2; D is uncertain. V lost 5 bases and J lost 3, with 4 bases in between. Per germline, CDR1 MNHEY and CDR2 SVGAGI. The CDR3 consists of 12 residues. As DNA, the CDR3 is TGTGCCAGCAGTCAGGACACCGGGGAGCTGTTTTTT. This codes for CASSQDTGELFF.

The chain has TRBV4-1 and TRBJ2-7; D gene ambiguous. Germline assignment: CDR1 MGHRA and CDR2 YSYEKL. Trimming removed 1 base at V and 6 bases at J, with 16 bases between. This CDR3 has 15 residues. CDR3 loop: CASSQAPVPTGEQYF. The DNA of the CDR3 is TGCGCCAGCAGCCAAGCACCTGTTCCCACCGGCGAGCAGTACTTC.

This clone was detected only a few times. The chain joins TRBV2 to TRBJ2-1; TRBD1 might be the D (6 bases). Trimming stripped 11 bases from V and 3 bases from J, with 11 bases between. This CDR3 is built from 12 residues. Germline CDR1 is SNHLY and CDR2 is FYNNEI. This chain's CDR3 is CAGRTDYNEQFF. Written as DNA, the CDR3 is TGTGCCGGTAGGACAGACTACAATGAGCAGTTCTTC.

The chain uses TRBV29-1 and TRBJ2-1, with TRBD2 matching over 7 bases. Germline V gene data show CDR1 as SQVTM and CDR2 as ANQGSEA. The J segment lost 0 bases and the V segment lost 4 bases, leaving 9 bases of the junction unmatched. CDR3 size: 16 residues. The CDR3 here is CSVASAGAISYNEQFF. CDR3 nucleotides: TGCAGCGTTGCCTCGGCGGGAGCCATCTCCTACAATGAGCAGTTCTTC.

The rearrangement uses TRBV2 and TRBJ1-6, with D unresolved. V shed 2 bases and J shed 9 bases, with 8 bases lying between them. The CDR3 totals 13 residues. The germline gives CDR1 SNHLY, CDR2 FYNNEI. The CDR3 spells CASSEIRSSPLHF. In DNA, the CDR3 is TGTGCCAGCAGTGAAATAAGGAGTTCACCCCTCCACTTT.

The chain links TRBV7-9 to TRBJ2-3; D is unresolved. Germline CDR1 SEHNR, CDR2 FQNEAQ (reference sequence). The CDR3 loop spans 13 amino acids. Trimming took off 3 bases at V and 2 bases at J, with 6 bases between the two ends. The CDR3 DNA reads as TGTGCCAGCAGCTTGATCTTCACAGATACGCAGTATTTT. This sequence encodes CASSLIFTDTQYF.

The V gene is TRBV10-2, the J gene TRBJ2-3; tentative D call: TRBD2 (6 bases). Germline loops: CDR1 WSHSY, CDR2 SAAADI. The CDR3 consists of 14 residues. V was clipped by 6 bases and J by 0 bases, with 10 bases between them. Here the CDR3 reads CASRTSPSTDTQYF. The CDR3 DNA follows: TGCGCCAGCAGGACTAGTCCTAGCACAGATACGCAGTATTTT.

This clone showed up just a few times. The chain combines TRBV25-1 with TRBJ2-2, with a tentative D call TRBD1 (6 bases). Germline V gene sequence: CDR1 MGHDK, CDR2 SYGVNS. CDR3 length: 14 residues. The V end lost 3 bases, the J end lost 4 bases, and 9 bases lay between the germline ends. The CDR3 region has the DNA TGTGCCAGCAGTGACAGGGGACCCACCGGGGAGCTGTTTTTT. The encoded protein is CASSDRGPTGELFF.

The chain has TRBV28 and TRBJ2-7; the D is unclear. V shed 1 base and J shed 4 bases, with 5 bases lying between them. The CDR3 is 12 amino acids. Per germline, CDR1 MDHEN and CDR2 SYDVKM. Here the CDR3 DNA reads TGTGCCAGCAGTTTATCAGAGTACGAGCAGTACTTC. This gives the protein CASSLSEYEQYF.

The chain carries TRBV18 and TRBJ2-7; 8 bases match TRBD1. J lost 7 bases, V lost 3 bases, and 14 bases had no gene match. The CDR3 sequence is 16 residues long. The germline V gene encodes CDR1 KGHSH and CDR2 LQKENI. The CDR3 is CASSPERPGTGSEQYF. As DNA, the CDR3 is TGTGCCAGCTCACCCGAACGTCCCGGGACAGGTTCGGAGCAGTACTTC. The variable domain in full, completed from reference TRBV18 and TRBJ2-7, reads NAGVMQNPRHLVRRRGQEARLRCSPMKGHSHVYWYRQLPEEGLKFMVYLQKENIIDESGMPKERFSAEFPKEGPSILRIQQVVRGDSAAYFCASSPERPGTGSEQYFGPGTRLTVT.

CDR3 protein: CASRHVGVWDNSYEQYF. DNA for the CDR3: TGCGCCAGCAGGCATGTGGGTGTCTGGGACAACTCCTACGAGCAGTACTTC. This sequence joins TRBV5-1 and TRBJ2-7, with D tentatively TRBD1 (6 bases). Germline-derived CDR1 and CDR2 are SGHRS and YFSETQ. V lost 5 bases and J 0 bases, leaving 21 bases between the germline ends. The CDR3 runs 17 residues.

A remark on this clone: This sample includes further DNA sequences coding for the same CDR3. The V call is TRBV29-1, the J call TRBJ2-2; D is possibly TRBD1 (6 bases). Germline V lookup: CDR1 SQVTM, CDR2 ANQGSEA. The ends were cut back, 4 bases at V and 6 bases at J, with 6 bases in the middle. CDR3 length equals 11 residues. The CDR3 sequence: CSVGQAGELFF. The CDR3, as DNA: TGCAGCGTTGGACAGGCCGGGGAGCTGTTTTTT.

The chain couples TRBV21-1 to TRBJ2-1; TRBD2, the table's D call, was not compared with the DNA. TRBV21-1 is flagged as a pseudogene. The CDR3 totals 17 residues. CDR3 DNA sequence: TGTGCCAGCAGCAAAACGGCGGAGCGGGAGGGCCTGCTGGAGCAGTTCTTC. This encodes CASSKTAEREGLLEQFF.

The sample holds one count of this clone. In DNA form, the CDR3 reads TGTGCCAGCAGTCGCGGAGGCACAGATACGCAGTATTTT. As protein: CASSRGGTDTQYF. The gene calls are TRBV27 and TRBJ2-3; D is undetermined. V was cut by 5 bases and J by 1 base, with 7 bases left in between. The V gene's germline CDR1 is MNHEY and CDR2 SMNVEV (reference sequence). The CDR3 is made up of 13 amino acids.

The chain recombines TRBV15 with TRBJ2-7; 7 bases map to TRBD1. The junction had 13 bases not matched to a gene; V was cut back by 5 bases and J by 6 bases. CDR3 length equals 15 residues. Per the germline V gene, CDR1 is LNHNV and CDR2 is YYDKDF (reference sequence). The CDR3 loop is CATSGPGQPPAEQYF. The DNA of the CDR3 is TGTGCCACCAGCGGCCCGGGACAGCCTCCTGCCGAGCAGTACTTC.

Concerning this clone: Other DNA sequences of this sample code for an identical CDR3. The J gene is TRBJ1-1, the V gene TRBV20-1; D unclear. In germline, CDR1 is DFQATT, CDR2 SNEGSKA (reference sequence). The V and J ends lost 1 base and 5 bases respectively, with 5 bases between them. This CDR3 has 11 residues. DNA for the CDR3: TGCAGTGCTAGAGTTGGTACTGAAGCTTTCTTT. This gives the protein CSARVGTEAFF.

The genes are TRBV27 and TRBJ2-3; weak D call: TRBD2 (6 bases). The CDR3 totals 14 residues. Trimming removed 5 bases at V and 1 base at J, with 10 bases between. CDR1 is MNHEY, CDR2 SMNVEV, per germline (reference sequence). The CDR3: CASSPREGTDTQYF. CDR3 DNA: TGTGCCAGCAGTCCAAGGGAGGGCACAGATACGCAGTATTTT.

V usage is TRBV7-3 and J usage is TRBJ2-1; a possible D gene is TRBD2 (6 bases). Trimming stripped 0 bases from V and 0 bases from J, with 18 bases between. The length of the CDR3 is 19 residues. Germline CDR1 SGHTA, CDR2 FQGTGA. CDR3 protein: CASSLTPIRAGPSYNEQFF. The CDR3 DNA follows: TGTGCCAGCAGCTTAACTCCCATCAGAGCGGGCCCCTCCTACAATGAGCAGTTCTTC.

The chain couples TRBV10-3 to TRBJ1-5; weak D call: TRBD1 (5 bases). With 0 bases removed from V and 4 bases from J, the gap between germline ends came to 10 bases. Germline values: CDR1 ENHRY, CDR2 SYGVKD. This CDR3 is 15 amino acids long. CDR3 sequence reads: CAISESIGGNQPQHF. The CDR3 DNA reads TGTGCCATCAGTGAGTCGATTGGGGGAAATCAGCCCCAGCATTTT.

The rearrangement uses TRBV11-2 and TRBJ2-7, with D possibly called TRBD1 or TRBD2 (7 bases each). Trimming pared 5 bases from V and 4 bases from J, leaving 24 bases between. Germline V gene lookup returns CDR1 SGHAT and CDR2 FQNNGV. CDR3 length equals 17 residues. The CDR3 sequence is CASSLRGGVSLRYEQYF. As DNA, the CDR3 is TGTGCCAGCAGCCTCAGGGGGGGGGTATCCCTCCGATACGAGCAGTACTTC.

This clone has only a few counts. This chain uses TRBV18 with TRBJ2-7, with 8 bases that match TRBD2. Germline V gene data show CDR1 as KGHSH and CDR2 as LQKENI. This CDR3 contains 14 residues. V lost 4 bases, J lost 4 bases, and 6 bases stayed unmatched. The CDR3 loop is CASSLGTSWYEQYF. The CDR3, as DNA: TGTGCCAGCTCACTCGGGACTAGTTGGTACGAGCAGTACTTC.

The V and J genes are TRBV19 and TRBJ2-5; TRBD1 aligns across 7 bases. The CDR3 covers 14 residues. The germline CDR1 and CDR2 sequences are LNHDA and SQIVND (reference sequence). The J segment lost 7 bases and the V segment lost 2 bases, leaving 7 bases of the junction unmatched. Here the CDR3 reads CASSIRGHGGTQYF. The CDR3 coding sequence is TGTGCCAGTAGTATAAGGGGGCACGGAGGGACCCAGTACTTC.

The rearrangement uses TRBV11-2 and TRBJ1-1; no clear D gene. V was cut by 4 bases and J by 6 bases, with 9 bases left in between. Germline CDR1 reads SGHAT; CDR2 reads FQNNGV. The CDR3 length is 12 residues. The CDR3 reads CASSYEFAEAFF. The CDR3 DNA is TGTGCCAGCAGCTATGAGTTCGCTGAAGCTTTCTTT.

The chain's CDR3 is CASSLRGQGGPYEQYF. CDR3 in DNA: TGCGCCAGCAGCTTGAGGGGTCAGGGAGGTCCCTACGAGCAGTACTTC. The chain links TRBV5-1 to TRBJ2-7, with a possible D match to TRBD2 (6 bases). V was clipped by 1 base and J by 2 bases, with 16 bases between them. Per germline, CDR1 SGHRS and CDR2 YFSETQ. The CDR3 consists of 16 residues.

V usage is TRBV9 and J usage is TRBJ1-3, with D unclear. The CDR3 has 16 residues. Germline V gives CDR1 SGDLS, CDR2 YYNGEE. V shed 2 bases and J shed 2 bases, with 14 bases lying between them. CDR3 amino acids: CASSVRADSAGNTIYF. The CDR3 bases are TGTGCCAGCAGCGTTCGGGCGGACTCGGCTGGAAACACCATATATTTT.

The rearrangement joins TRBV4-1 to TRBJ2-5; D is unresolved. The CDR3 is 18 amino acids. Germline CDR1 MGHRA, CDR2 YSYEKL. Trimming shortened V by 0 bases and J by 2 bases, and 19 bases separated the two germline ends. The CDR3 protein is CASSQDPTRSGPQETQYF. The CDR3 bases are TGCGCCAGCAGCCAAGACCCTACTCGGTCGGGCCCACAAGAGACCCAGTACTTC.

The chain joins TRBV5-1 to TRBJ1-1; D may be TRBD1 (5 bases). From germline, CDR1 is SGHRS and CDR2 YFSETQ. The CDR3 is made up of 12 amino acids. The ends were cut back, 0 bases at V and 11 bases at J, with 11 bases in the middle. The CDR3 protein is CASSLEGLRAFF. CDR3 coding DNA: TGCGCCAGCAGCTTGGAGGGGTTGAGGGCTTTCTTT.

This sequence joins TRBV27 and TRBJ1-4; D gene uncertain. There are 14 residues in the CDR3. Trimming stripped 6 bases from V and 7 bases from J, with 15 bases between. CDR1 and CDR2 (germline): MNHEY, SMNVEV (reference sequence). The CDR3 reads CASRSRATFEKLFF. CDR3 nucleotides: TGTGCCAGCAGGTCCCGTGCCACATTTGAAAAACTGTTTTTT.

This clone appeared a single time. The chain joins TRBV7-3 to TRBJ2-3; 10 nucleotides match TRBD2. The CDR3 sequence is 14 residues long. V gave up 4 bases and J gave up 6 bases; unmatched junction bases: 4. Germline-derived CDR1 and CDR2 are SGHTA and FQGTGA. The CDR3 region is CASSSGLAVDTQYF. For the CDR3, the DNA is TGTGCCAGCAGCTCCGGACTAGCGGTTGATACGCAGTATTTT.

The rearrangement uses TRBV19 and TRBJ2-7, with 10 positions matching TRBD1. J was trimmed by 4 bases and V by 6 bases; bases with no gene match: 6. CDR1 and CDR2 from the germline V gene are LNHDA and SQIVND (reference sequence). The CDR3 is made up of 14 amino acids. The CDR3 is CASRSPGQGYEQYF. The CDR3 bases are TGTGCCAGTAGATCTCCGGGACAGGGGTACGAGCAGTACTTC.

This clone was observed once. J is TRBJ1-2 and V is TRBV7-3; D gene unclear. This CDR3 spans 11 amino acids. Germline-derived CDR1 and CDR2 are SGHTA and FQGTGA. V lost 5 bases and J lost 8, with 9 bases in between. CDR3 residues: CASSDGRGYTF. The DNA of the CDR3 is TGTGCCAGCAGCGACGGGAGGGGCTACACCTTC.